The 31 T cell receptor beta chains in this list originate from one sample, sequenced in a study of molecular identifiers for immune sequencing clone quantification (dated by TCRdb to the late 2010s). The library came from PCR. Sequencing was performed on an Illumina HiSeq 4000. The public reads were quality trimmed at Q25 with fastp and then assembled into clones with MiXCR by TCRdb, keeping productive beta chains. Every CDR3 protein is listed once, alongside the most common genes and DNA of its rows. Across this sample there are more than 300,000 distinct CDR3 sequences, with about a fifth seen only once. Of the sample, approximately 0.85% is held by the ten largest clones. Material: naive CD8+ T cells from blood, with Jurkat cell RNA spiked in. The intended sense of this specimen's cell subset or site label: FACS-sorted CD8+CD4-CCR7+CD45RA+ naive T cells. The receptors stem from a human donor in good health. Some libraries in this study had Jurkat cell RNA spiked in.

This clonotype was seen repeatedly, ten times or more. The chain joins TRBV6-5 to TRBJ1-1, with D maybe TRBD1 (5 bases). Germline V CDR1 and CDR2: MNHEY, SVGAGI. V lost 2 bases and J lost 0, with 10 bases in between. CDR3 length: 15 residues. CDR3 residues: CASSYGAAVNTEAFF. CDR3 DNA: TGTGCCAGCAGTTACGGGGCGGCCGTGAACACTGAAGCTTTCTTT.

This clonotype was picked up many times. The J gene is TRBJ1-1, the V gene TRBV3-1; D is unresolved. This CDR3 is built from 13 residues. V dropped 1 base and J dropped 6 bases, with 9 bases sitting between them. Per the germline V gene, CDR1 is LGHDT and CDR2 is YNNKEL (reference sequence). This CDR3 is CASSQVTRPEAFF. Here the CDR3 DNA reads TGTGCCAGCAGCCAAGTTACCAGGCCTGAAGCTTTCTTT.

In this sample, this clonotype turned up many times. This sequence joins TRBV3-1 and TRBJ1-2; D is perhaps TRBD1 (5 bases). The CDR3 totals 13 residues. The V and J ends lost 3 bases and 6 bases respectively, with 11 bases between them. Germline V gene sequence: CDR1 LGHDT, CDR2 YNNKEL (reference sequence). CDR3 residues: CASSQGRPDGYTF. The CDR3 region has the DNA TGTGCCAGCAGCCAGGGACGGCCGGATGGCTACACCTTC.

Comments on this clonotype: One end of the junction is discordant with germline, which a read error may explain. The chain combines TRBV11-3 with TRBJ2-3; D remains unclear. This CDR3 spans 13 amino acids. Germline lookup yields CDR1 SGHNT and CDR2 YENEEA. The CDR3 is CVSSPPNEDTQYF. In DNA, the CDR3 is TGTGTCAGCAGCCCCCCAAACGAAGATACGCAGTATTTT.

This clonotype was observed at least ten times. The J gene is TRBJ1-1, the V gene TRBV4-1; possibly TRBD1 for D (5 bases). The germline V gene encodes CDR1 MGHRA and CDR2 YSYEKL. Trimming left V 3 bases short and J 6 bases short, with 17 bases between. The CDR3 length is 15 residues. The CDR3 nucleotides read TGCGCCAGCAGCCAGGCCAGGGCAGGGAGGCCTGAAGCTTTCTTT. Protein: CASSQARAGRPEAFF.

Comments on this clonotype: One end of the junction does not line up with germline, which may come from a read error. This rearrangement joins TRBV28 to TRBJ1-2; TRBD1 might be the D (5 bases). Germline CDR1 MDHEN, CDR2 SYDVKM. This CDR3 comprises 13 residues. CDR3: CASSQGRNYSYTF. In DNA, the CDR3 is TGTGCCAGCAGTCAGGGCCGTAACTATAGCTACACCTTC.

This clonotype was detected ten times or more. V and J are TRBV5-1 and TRBJ2-7; D possibly uses TRBD1 or TRBD2 (5 bases each). CDR3 size: 15 residues. V dropped 1 base and J dropped 4 bases, with 15 bases sitting between them. The V gene's germline CDR1 is SGHRS and CDR2 YFSETQ. CDR3 region: CASSLWGGTSYEQYF. The CDR3 region has the DNA TGCGCCAGCAGCTTGTGGGGCGGAACTAGTTACGAGCAGTACTTC.

This clonotype has at least ten counts. V usage is TRBV7-2 and J usage is TRBJ1-6; 8 bases map to TRBD1. Per the germline V gene, CDR1 is SGHTA and CDR2 is FQGNSA. The V gene end was trimmed by 2 bases and the J gene end by 1 base; junction bases not matched to a gene: 4. The CDR3 loop spans 17 amino acids. The DNA of the CDR3 is TGTGCCAGCAGCTTAATGGACAGGGAGTCCTATAATTCACCCCTCCACTTT. Its protein is CASSLMDRESYNSPLHF.

With regard to this clonotype: Germline and junction disagree at one end, which may indicate a read error. This rearrangement joins TRBV5-1 to TRBJ2-7, with D possibly being TRBD2 (6 bases). The CDR3 is 13 amino acids. Germline V gene lookup returns CDR1 SGHRS and CDR2 YFSETQ. Here the CDR3 reads CASGLFPGDGQYF. The CDR3 DNA reads as TGCGCCAGCGGCTTGTTTCCGGGGGACGGGCAGTACTTC.

In this sample, this clonotype turned up a few times. The rearrangement joins TRBV28 to TRBJ1-3; D not resolved. The V gene lost 5 bases and the J gene lost 0 bases, with 8 bases spanning the gap. The CDR3 is made up of 14 amino acids. Germline V CDR1 and CDR2: MDHEN, SYDVKM. The CDR3 region is CASSGASSGNTIYF. The DNA for the CDR3 is TGTGCCAGCAGTGGCGCATCCTCTGGAAACACCATATATTTT.

Ten or more counts support this clonotype. The chain carries TRBV5-1 and TRBJ2-7, with 14 positions matching TRBD2. The CDR3 consists of 15 residues. J gave up 6 bases and V 4 bases, and 6 bases lay outside the gene matches. Germline loops: CDR1 SGHRS, CDR2 YFSETQ. The CDR3 region is CASSPGLAGDSEQYF. The CDR3 nucleotides are TGCGCCAGCAGCCCGGGACTAGCGGGAGACTCCGAGCAGTACTTC.

The V call is TRBV18, the J call TRBJ2-3, with 7 positions matching TRBD2. Germline loops: CDR1 KGHSH, CDR2 LQKENI. Unmatched junction bases numbered 28, after V lost 2 bases and J lost 8 bases. The CDR3 is 21 residues long. CDR3 residues: CASSPSFPAGSGTDLITTQYF. The CDR3, as DNA: TGTGCCAGCTCACCATCTTTCCCAGCGGGATCCGGCACGGATCTTATCACTACGCAGTATTTT.

This clonotype was found many times. The chain uses TRBV19 and TRBJ2-1; D remains unclear. The CDR3 consists of 14 residues. CDR1 LNHDA and CDR2 SQIVND come from the germline V gene (reference sequence). V gave up 4 bases and J gave up 0 bases, with 7 bases separating them. This chain's CDR3 is CASSKDSSYNEQFF. CDR3 sequence (DNA): TGTGCCAGTAGTAAGGATAGCTCCTACAATGAGCAGTTCTTC.

The gene calls are TRBV4-1 and TRBJ1-5; D is unresolved. Germline values: CDR1 MGHRA, CDR2 YSYEKL. The CDR3 contains 17 residues. V lost 4 bases to trimming and J lost 2 bases, with 18 bases between them. CDR3 sequence reads: CASSPRALGFCNQPQHF. CDR3 coding DNA: TGCGCCAGCAGCCCCCGAGCCCTGGGATTCTGCAATCAGCCCCAGCATTTT.

Details on this clonotype: A read error may explain this, as a much larger clone is one base away. V usage is TRBV28 and J usage is TRBJ2-7; D is possibly TRBD2 (6 bases). Trimming shortened V by 5 bases and J by 3 bases, and 17 bases separated the two germline ends. Per the germline V gene, CDR1 is MDHEN and CDR2 is SYDVKM. This CDR3 spans 15 amino acids. For the CDR3, the DNA is TGTGCCAGCAGTCCTCGGGGGATATTAAGCTACGAGCAGTACTTC. Protein product: CASSPRGILSYEQYF.

This rearrangement joins TRBV4-3 to TRBJ1-1; D remains unclear. Germline V gene sequence: CDR1 LGHNA, CDR2 YSLEER. V was shortened by 0 bases and J by 0 bases, with 5 bases between the two germline ends. This CDR3 has 14 residues. The CDR3 DNA sequence: TGCGCCAGCAGCCAAGAACAGATGAACACTGAAGCTTTCTTT. Translating gives CASSQEQMNTEAFF.

In the case of this clonotype: With a much larger clone just one base away, this may be a read error. The chain is built from TRBV9 and TRBJ1-3; D remains ambiguous. The CDR3 loop spans 14 amino acids. In germline, CDR1 is SGDLS, CDR2 YYNGEE. Written as DNA, the CDR3 is TGTGCCAGCAGCGTAGCCAGGCCTGGAAACACCGTATATTTT. It translates to CASSVARPGNTVYF.

The chain links TRBV7-6 to TRBJ1-1; no definite D call. V lost 5 bases to trimming and J lost 0 bases, with 7 bases between them. The CDR3 is 13 residues long. Per the germline V gene, CDR1 is SGHVS and CDR2 is FNYEAQ. CDR3 residues: CASSNEMNTEAFF. CDR3 sequence (DNA): TGTGCCAGCAGCAATGAGATGAACACTGAAGCTTTCTTT.

In its sample, this clonotype was seen a few times. The rearrangement joins TRBV4-3 to TRBJ1-1; 7 bases align to TRBD1. V gave up 7 bases and J gave up 0 bases; unmatched junction bases: 5. Germline V gene lookup returns CDR1 LGHNA and CDR2 YSLEER. The CDR3 runs 14 residues. CDR3 coding DNA: TGCGCCAGCACCCCGGACAGGCTGAACACTGAAGCTTTCTTT. It translates to CASTPDRLNTEAFF.

This clonotype was counted at least ten times. The chain couples TRBV27 to TRBJ2-3, with D uncertain. Germline V gene data show CDR1 as MNHEY and CDR2 as SMNVEV (reference sequence). This CDR3 is built from 15 residues. V was cut by 2 bases and J by 0 bases, with 9 bases left in between. The CDR3 sequence is CASSLSVGSTDTQYF. CDR3 bases: TGTGCCAGCAGTTTAAGTGTAGGGAGCACAGATACGCAGTATTTT.

This clonotype was recorded at least ten times. The chain has TRBV28 and TRBJ1-5, with D possibly being TRBD1 (5 bases). Germline-derived CDR1 and CDR2 are MDHEN and SYDVKM. The CDR3 is made up of 14 amino acids. V was pared by 7 bases and J by 4 bases, with 14 bases between. CDR3 sequence (DNA): TGTGCCAGCACCCAAATGACAGAAAATCAGCCCCAGCATTTT. This gives the protein CASTQMTENQPQHF.

The V and J genes are TRBV2 and TRBJ1-1; D uncertain. V lost 4 bases and J lost 7, with 10 bases in between. The V gene's germline CDR1 is SNHLY and CDR2 FYNNEI. The CDR3 runs 12 residues. Here the CDR3 reads CASSVGNFEAFF. The CDR3 DNA is TGTGCCAGCAGTGTTGGGAACTTTGAAGCTTTCTTT.

Worth noting for this clonotype: This may come from a read error, since a much larger clone is one base off. The J gene is TRBJ1-1, the V gene TRBV30; unclear D gene. CDR3 length: 13 residues. In germline, CDR1 is GTSNPN, CDR2 SVGIG (reference sequence). V was trimmed by 0 bases and J by 4 bases, leaving 9 bases between them. CDR3 nucleotides: TGTGCCTGGAGTGTACTTATCGGCACTGAAGCTTTCTTT. Translated: CAWSVLIGTEAFF.

At least ten counts were recorded for this clonotype. The chain combines TRBV7-2 with TRBJ1-1; TRBD1 matches at 7 bases. CDR1 SGHTA and CDR2 FQGNSA come from the germline V gene. Trimming cost V 2 bases and J 4 bases; bases outside gene matches: 7. The CDR3 totals 15 residues. CDR3 loop: CASSLQGKGATEAFF. The CDR3 region has the DNA TGTGCCAGCAGCTTACAAGGGAAGGGGGCCACTGAAGCTTTCTTT.

The chain employs TRBV7-9 and TRBJ2-2, with a possible D match to TRBD2 (5 bases). The germline V gene encodes CDR1 SEHNR and CDR2 FQNEAQ (reference sequence). The CDR3 is made up of 14 amino acids. V gave up 8 bases and J gave up 4 bases, with 14 bases separating them. CDR3 in amino acids: CASRAFGVTGELFF. DNA for the CDR3: TGTGCCAGCCGCGCATTCGGGGTCACCGGGGAGCTGTTTTTT.

A single count supports this clonotype. This may come from a read error, since a much larger clone is one base off. The CDR3 DNA sequence: TGTGCCAGCAGCTTACCGAGCCAAAAAGAGACCCAGTACTTC. It codes for CASSLPSQKETQYF. The chain recombines TRBV7-9 with TRBJ2-5; D gene ambiguous. Germline CDR1 SEHNR, CDR2 FQNEAQ (reference sequence). There are 14 residues in the CDR3. Trimming removed 2 bases at V and 3 bases at J, with 10 bases between.

This chain links TRBV13 with TRBJ1-2; the D gene is possibly TRBD1 (5 bases). The CDR3 runs to 14 residues. The V end lost 5 bases, the J end lost 5 bases, and 15 bases lay between the germline ends. Germline-derived CDR1 and CDR2 are PRHDT and FYEKMQ (reference sequence). The CDR3 sequence: CASSVAGRRYGYTF. In DNA, the CDR3 is TGTGCCAGCAGCGTGGCAGGGAGGAGATATGGCTACACCTTC.

Concerning this clonotype: A single base separates this from a much larger clone, so it may be a read error. The CDR3 does not end in the conserved phenylalanine or tryptophan, so this is likely a read error. The chain recombines TRBV12-3 or TRBV12-4 with TRBJ1-4; TRBD1 matches 8 bases. The J segment lost 3 bases and the V segment lost 3 bases, leaving 6 bases of the junction unmatched. This CDR3 is built from 16 residues. CDR3: CASSLTQGVPNEKLFL. DNA for the CDR3: TGTGCCAGCAGTTTGACACAGGGGGTTCCTAATGAAAAACTGTTTCTT.

This clonotype was observed at least ten times. V usage is TRBV12-1 and J usage is TRBJ2-5; the D call TRBD2 from the table was never checked on the DNA. TRBV12-1 is recorded as a pseudogene. This CDR3 region has 18 residues. The DNA for the CDR3 is TGTGCCAGCAGCGGAGCCGGGACTAGCGGGAGGGCCTCGGAGACCCAGTACTTC. Encoded protein: CASSGAGTSGRASETQYF.

This clonotype was recorded at least ten times. The V call is TRBV7-2, the J call TRBJ2-7; weak D call: TRBD1 (5 bases). CDR1 is SGHTA, CDR2 FQGNSA, per germline. The CDR3 length is 15 residues. Trimming took off 0 bases at V and 3 bases at J, with 12 bases between the two ends. CDR3 in DNA: TGTGCCAGCAGCTTAGCTCCAGGGAAGGGCTACGAGCAGTACTTC. Translation gives CASSLAPGKGYEQYF.

This clonotype was seen ten or more times. This chain links TRBV28 with TRBJ2-7; TRBD1 matches at 11 bases. From germline, CDR1 is MDHEN and CDR2 SYDVKM. V shed 5 bases, J shed 6 bases, and the junction held 6 bases outside the gene matches. CDR3 size: 14 residues. CDR3 residues: CASSPGTGGFEQYF. CDR3 DNA sequence: TGTGCCAGCAGTCCCGGGACAGGGGGGTTCGAGCAGTACTTC.